This T cell receptor (beta chain) was documented in a study of shared clonotypes between healthy human individuals. About the research overall: Each donor had three CD4 naive, three CD4 memory, two CD8 naive and one CD8 memory plate. Study-wide points: Among donors, clonotype sharing was expected to be affected by sequencing depth. The study sampled only blood, and tissue repertoires likely differ.

In germline, CDR1 is MNHEY, CDR2 SVGAGI. J lost 7 bases, V lost 0 bases, and 3 bases had no gene match. The CDR3 has 15 amino acids. Profiling relied on immunoSEQ multiplex PCR, and the TCRdb table lists in-frame clones only, not all of them. Of around 2.5 million clones in the sample, approximately 93% were seen once. Details on this clone: The antigen is undetermined.

Sample: naive CD4+ T cells from PBMCs. The subset: CD45RA+ positively selected. This TCR was recovered from a man younger than 35 in good health. Some clones in this sample may be carry-over from other donors' samples. The chain links TRBV6-5 to TRBJ2-1; 10 nucleotides line up with TRBD2. The CDR3 DNA reads TGTGCCAGCAGTTACTCAGCGGGAGGGCGAAATGAGCAGTTCTTC. It translates to CASSYSAGGRNEQFF.